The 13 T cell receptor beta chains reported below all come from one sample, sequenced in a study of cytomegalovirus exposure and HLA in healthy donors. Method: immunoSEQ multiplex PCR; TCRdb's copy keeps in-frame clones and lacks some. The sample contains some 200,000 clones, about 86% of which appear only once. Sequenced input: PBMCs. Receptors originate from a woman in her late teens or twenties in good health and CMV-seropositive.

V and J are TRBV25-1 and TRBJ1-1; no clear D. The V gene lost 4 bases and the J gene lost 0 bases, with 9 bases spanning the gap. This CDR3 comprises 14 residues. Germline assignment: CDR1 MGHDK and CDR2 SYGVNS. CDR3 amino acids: CASSVAAVNTEAFF. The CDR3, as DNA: TGTGCCAGCAGTGTGGCGGCAGTGAACACTGAAGCTTTCTTT.

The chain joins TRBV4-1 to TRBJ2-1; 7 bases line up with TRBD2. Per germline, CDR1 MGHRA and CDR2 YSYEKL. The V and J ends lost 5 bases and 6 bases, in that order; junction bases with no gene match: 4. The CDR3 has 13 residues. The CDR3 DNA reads TGCGCCAGCAGCTCCCCGGGGGGCAATGAGCAGTTCTTC. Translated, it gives CASSSPGGNEQFF.

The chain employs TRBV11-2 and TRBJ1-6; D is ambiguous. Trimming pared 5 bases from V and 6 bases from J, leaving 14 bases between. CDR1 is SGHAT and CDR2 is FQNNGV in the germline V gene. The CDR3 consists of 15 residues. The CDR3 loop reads CASSPDGLFNSPLHF. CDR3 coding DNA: TGTGCCAGCAGCCCGGACGGACTGTTTAATTCACCCCTCCACTTT.

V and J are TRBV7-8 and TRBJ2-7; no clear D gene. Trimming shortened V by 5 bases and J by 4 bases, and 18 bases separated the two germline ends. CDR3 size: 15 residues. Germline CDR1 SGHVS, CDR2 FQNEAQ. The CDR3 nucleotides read TGTGCCAGCAGCCCAGGCTTATCCTTTACTTACGAGCAGTACTTC. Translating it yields CASSPGLSFTYEQYF.

DNA for the CDR3: TGCGCCAGCAGCTTGGGACAGGGATCGGTTGAGACCCAGTACTTC. It specifies CASSLGQGSVETQYF. This chain connects TRBV5-1 to TRBJ2-5; 7 bases agree with TRBD1. The V segment lost 0 bases and the J segment 5 bases; nucleotides outside the gene matches: 7. The CDR3 consists of 15 residues. Germline values: CDR1 SGHRS, CDR2 YFSETQ.

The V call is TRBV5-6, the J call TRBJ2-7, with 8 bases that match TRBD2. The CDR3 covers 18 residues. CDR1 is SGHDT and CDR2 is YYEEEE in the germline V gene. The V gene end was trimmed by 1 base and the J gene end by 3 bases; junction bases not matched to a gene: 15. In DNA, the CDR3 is TGTGCCAGCAGCTTGTCCCCCCTGGCGGCGGGGGGCCTCTACGAGCAGTACTTC. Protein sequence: CASSLSPLAAGGLYEQYF.

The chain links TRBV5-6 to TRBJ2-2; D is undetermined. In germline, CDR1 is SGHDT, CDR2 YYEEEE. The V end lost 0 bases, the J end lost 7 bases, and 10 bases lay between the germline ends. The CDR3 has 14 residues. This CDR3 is CASSLVPGGGELFF. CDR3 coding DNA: TGTGCCAGCAGCTTGGTTCCGGGTGGCGGGGAGCTGTTTTTT.

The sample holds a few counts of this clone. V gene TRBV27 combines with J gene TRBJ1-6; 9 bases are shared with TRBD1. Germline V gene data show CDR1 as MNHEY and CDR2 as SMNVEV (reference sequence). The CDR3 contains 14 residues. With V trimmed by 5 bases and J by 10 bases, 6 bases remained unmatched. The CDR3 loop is CASSVTGGGSPLHF. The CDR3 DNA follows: TGTGCCAGCAGTGTAACAGGGGGCGGGTCACCCCTCCACTTT.

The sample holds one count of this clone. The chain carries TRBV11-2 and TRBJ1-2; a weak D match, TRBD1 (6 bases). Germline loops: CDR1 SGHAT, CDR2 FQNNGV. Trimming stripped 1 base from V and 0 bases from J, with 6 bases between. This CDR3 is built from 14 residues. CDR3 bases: TGTGCCAGCAGCTTAGGACAGGCTAACTATGGCTACACCTTC. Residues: CASSLGQANYGYTF.

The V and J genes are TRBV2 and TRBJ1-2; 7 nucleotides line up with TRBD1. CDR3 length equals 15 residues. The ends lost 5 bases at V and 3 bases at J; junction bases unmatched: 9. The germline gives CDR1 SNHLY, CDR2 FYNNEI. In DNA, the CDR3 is TGTGCCAGCAGTTCCGGTAGGGACAGACACTATGGCTACACCTTC. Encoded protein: CASSSGRDRHYGYTF.

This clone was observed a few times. In nucleotides, the CDR3 is TGTGCCAGCAGCTTGGCGGCTAGCGGGGGGGTAAATGAGCAGTTCTTC. Its protein product is CASSLAASGGVNEQFF. The genes are TRBV5-6 and TRBJ2-1, with TRBD2 matching over 12 bases. Germline CDR1 SGHDT, CDR2 YYEEEE. Unmatched junction bases numbered 5, after V lost 0 bases and J lost 7 bases. The CDR3 extends over 16 amino acids.

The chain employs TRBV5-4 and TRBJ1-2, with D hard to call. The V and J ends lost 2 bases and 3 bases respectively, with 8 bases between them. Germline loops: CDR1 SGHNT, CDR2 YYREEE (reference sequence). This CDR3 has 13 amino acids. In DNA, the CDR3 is TGTGCCAGCAGCTTAAGAGGGTACTATGGCTACACCTTC. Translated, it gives CASSLRGYYGYTF.

CDR3 region: CASGDLAVTEAFF. CDR3 sequence (DNA): TGTGCCAGCGGGGACTTAGCTGTCACTGAAGCTTTCTTT. V and J are TRBV2 and TRBJ1-1, with D possibly being TRBD1 (5 bases). The V gene's germline CDR1 is SNHLY and CDR2 FYNNEI. The ends were cut back, 8 bases at V and 4 bases at J, with 14 bases in the middle. CDR3 size: 13 residues.